This T cell receptor (beta chain) was identified in a study of T cell responses to AZD1222 COVID-19 vaccine. Study information: Combined were second doses at about 4 or about 12 weeks. Points from the study as a whole: White British ancestry dominated among donors, who included more females, and clonal diversity was possibly underestimated. Reports say nearly half of spike-specific TCRs go after unmutated variant regions. Spike-wide coverage was observed for vaccine-associated CD4 TCRs, with dominant responses at 160-218 and 743-854.

In its sample, this clone was seen once. Antigen specificity is unknown. Libraries were prepared by immunoSEQ multiplex PCR; TCRdb keeps only in-frame clonotypes and omits some of them. The sample records some 99,000 clones, about nine tenths being singletons. CDR1 and CDR2 (germline): MDHEN, SYDVKM. The CDR3 extends over 14 amino acids. V gave up 2 bases and J gave up 6 bases; unmatched junction bases: 6. The V and J genes are TRBV28 and TRBJ1-2, with 7 bases aligning to TRBD1. This specimen was peripheral blood, taken on day 0 of AZD1222 vaccination. This clonotype originated in an adult in good health. The CDR3 coding sequence is TGTGCCAGCAGTTTAGTCGTCGGGACAGATGGCTACACCTTC. Its protein product is CASSLVVGTDGYTF.